This is a list of T cell receptor beta chains from one sample in a study of beta chain features in type 1 diabetes. The assay was immunoSEQ multiplex PCR, and TCRdb's table has in-frame clones only and misses some. This table holds roughly 610,000 clones, around 16% found once. Sequences were obtained from naive CD4+ T cells from blood. These TCRs come from a man between 18 and 35 years old in good health. CDR3s include the opening cysteine and the closing phenylalanine or tryptophan. The order of the fields is J gene, clone size, V gene, D gene, CDR3 DNA, CDR3 protein. D genes are given only for firm matches. A row's size may be missing; if present it is once, few, many or a size class.

>TRBJ2-7|.|TRBV5-7|.
TGTGCCAGCAGCTTTTCCTACAGGGCCTCCTACGAGCAGTACTTC
CASSFSYRASYEQYF
>TRBJ1-5|once|TRBV19|.
TGTGCCAGTAGTATAGATCCCGACAGTTACAATCAGCCCCAGCATTTT
CASSIDPDSYNQPQHF
>TRBJ2-7|.|TRBV9|.
TGTGCCAGCAGCGTAGGATCGGAATACGAGCAGTACTTC
CASSVGSEYEQYF
>TRBJ1-2|.|TRBV28|.
TGTGCCAGCAGCCTAGAAGGGGTGGGTCATGGCTACACCTTC
CASSLEGVGHGYTF
>TRBJ2-2|.|TRBV6-5|.
TGTGCTACGAAAGGGTTGAACACCGGGGAGCTGTTTTTT
CATKGLNTGELFF
>TRBJ1-1|.|TRBV30|.
TGTGCCTGGAGTCTTACAGCTACTTTGAACACTGAAGCTTTCTTT
CAWSLTATLNTEAFF
>TRBJ2-3|.|TRBV5-6|TRBD2
TGTGCCAGCAGCTTGAGGGTGGGAGGGGCCGCAGATACGCAGTATTTT
CASSLRVGGAADTQYF
>TRBJ1-2|few|TRBV7-2|TRBD1
TGTGCCAGCAGCCAGGGGGGTTCCGGGTATGGCTACACCTTC
CASSQGGSGYGYTF
>TRBJ1-1|.|TRBV27|.
TGTGCCAGCAGTTTTGCGACAGGCCGAGACACTGAAGCTTTCTTT
CASSFATGRDTEAFF
>TRBJ2-4|.|TRBV7-2|.
TGTGCCAGCAGCACCGGGACAACAAAAAACATTCAGTACTTC
CASSTGTTKNIQYF
>TRBJ2-7|few|TRBV5-1|TRBD2
TGCGCCAGCAGCCCGGGGGGGACTAGCCTTGTCGAGCAGTACTTC
CASSPGGTSLVEQYF
>TRBJ1-5|few|TRBV5-1|.
TGCGCCAGCAGCTTGTTTCCAAGCAATCAGCCCCAGCATTTT
CASSLFPSNQPQHF
>TRBJ1-2|.|TRBV14|.
TGTGCCAGCAGCCAATCCGGGACATCATATGGCTACACCTTC
CASSQSGTSYGYTF
>TRBJ2-2|.|TRBV6-1|.
TGTGCCAGCAGTGACCGGACATTCACCGGGGAGCTGTTTTTT
CASSDRTFTGELFF
>TRBJ2-1|.|TRBV29-1|.
TGCAGCGTTGAAGAGGATAGGGATGAGCAGTTCTTC
CSVEEDRDEQFF
>TRBJ1-6|.|TRBV5-1|.
TGCGCCAGCAGCTTGGAAGTCAGGCTTAATTCACCCCTCCACTTT
CASSLEVRLNSPLHF
>TRBJ2-7|few|TRBV4-1|.
TGCGCCAGCAGCCAAGCGGGGCCTAGAAAAGCCGCGGGCGAGCAGTACTTC
CASSQAGPRKAAGEQYF
>TRBJ1-3|.|TRBV15|.
TGTGCCACCAGCAGACGCAGGGGTCCACCGCCTAACACCATATATTTT
CATSRRRGPPPNTIYF
>TRBJ1-1|.|TRBV6-5|.
TGTGCCAGCAGTTCCGGAGAAGGCGCGAACACTGAAGCTTTCTTT
CASSSGEGANTEAFF
>TRBJ2-7|few|TRBV5-6|TRBD1
TGTGCCAGCAGCCTTGGGGGTACAGGGGACGAGCAGTACTTC
CASSLGGTGDEQYF
>TRBJ1-2|.|TRBV28|.
TGTGCCAGCAGTTTATCAGAGGGGGGCTACACCTTC
CASSLSEGGYTF
>TRBJ2-3|.|TRBV4-1|TRBD2
TGCGCCAGCAGCCTCCTGACTAGCGGGAGGGCCACAGATACGCAGTATTTT
CASSLLTSGRATDTQYF
>TRBJ1-1|few|TRBV7-9|TRBD1
TGTGCCAGCAGCTCGTACAGGGGTACTGAAGCTTTCTTT
CASSSYRGTEAFF
>TRBJ1-5|.|TRBV19|.
TGTGCCAGTAGCCCAGACCGGGATCAGCCCCAGCATTTT
CASSPDRDQPQHF
>TRBJ2-1|few|TRBV11-2|.
TGTGCCAGCAGCCCTATACCGGGCTCCTACAATGAGCAGTTCTTC
CASSPIPGSYNEQFF
>TRBJ2-2|.|TRBV4-1|.
TGCGCCAGCAGCCAAGAGGTACTAACAAACACCGGGGAGCTGTTTTTT
CASSQEVLTNTGELFF
>TRBJ2-7|few|TRBV19|TRBD1
TGTGCCAGTAGTATCGCCGGGACAGGGGTCTACGAGCAGTACTTC
CASSIAGTGVYEQYF
>TRBJ1-2|.|TRBV7-9|.
TGTGCCAGCAGCTTAGGGGAAAACCACCGGGGTGGCTACACCTTC
CASSLGENHRGGYTF